The 6 T cell receptor beta chains listed next were all sequenced from one sample in a study of cytomegalovirus exposure and HLA in healthy donors. In the PCR, 60 Vbeta and 13 Jbeta primers were used. Data came from immunoSEQ multiplex PCR; TCRdb stores just in-frame clones and leaves some out. The top ten hold 0.69% of the sample, which has about 180,000 clones, about 80% seen once. Sequenced input: PBMCs. The receptors shown here come from a middle-aged woman in good health and CMV-seronegative.

V gene TRBV6-4 combines with J gene TRBJ1-4; TRBD1 is a possible D gene (5 bases). The CDR3 contains 14 residues. Germline V gives CDR1 MRHNA, CDR2 SNTAGT. V was pared by 4 bases and J by 8 bases, with 14 bases between. Written as DNA, the CDR3 is TGTGCCAGCAGTGTCACAGGAACTGGAGAAAAACTGTTTTTT. Residues: CASSVTGTGEKLFF.

This chain joins TRBV30 and TRBJ2-1; maybe TRBD2 (6 bases). Trimming cost V 4 bases and J 6 bases, with 13 bases left between them. Germline values: CDR1 GTSNPN, CDR2 SVGIG (reference sequence). The CDR3 runs 13 residues. The CDR3 nucleotides read TGTGCCTGGACCGCCGGGACTCCCAATGAGCAGTTCTTC. Translation gives CAWTAGTPNEQFF.

This clone occurred a few times. J is TRBJ1-2 and V is TRBV5-1; TRBD1 matches at 8 bases. Trimming took 4 bases from V and 2 from J; bases not matched to a gene: 10. In germline, CDR1 is SGHRS, CDR2 YFSETQ. The CDR3 spans 16 residues. The CDR3 DNA reads TGCGCCAGCAGCCCGGTCCCGGGACAGGCAAACTATGGCTACACCTTC. Protein sequence: CASSPVPGQANYGYTF.

The rearrangement joins TRBV5-6 to TRBJ2-6, with a weak D call TRBD1 (6 bases). Per the germline V gene, CDR1 is SGHDT and CDR2 is YYEEEE. This CDR3 has 16 amino acids. The germline V and J ends were trimmed by 0 bases and 2 bases, with 9 bases remaining between them. The CDR3 sequence: CASSLDRVAGANVLTF. The CDR3, as DNA: TGTGCCAGCAGCTTGGACAGGGTGGCTGGGGCCAACGTCCTGACTTTC.

The table lists this clone with a count of one. The chain has TRBV4-2 and TRBJ2-3, with TRBD1 matching 11 bases. This CDR3 region has 16 residues. Germline CDR1 LGHNA, CDR2 YNFKEQ. V was pared by 4 bases and J by 6 bases, with 9 bases of the junction left unmatched. The CDR3 is CASSRIGQGARDTQYF. The CDR3 DNA sequence: TGTGCCAGCAGCCGAATTGGACAGGGGGCGCGCGATACGCAGTATTTT.

The V gene is TRBV13, the J gene TRBJ1-3, with 11 bases fitting TRBD1. This CDR3 contains 15 residues. Germline CDR1 and CDR2: PRHDT and FYEKMQ (reference sequence). V lost 5 bases to trimming and J lost 2 bases; unmatched junction nucleotides: 2. The CDR3 region is CASSPDRGPGNTIYF. The CDR3 DNA follows: TGTGCCAGCAGCCCGGACAGGGGGCCTGGAAACACCATATATTTT.